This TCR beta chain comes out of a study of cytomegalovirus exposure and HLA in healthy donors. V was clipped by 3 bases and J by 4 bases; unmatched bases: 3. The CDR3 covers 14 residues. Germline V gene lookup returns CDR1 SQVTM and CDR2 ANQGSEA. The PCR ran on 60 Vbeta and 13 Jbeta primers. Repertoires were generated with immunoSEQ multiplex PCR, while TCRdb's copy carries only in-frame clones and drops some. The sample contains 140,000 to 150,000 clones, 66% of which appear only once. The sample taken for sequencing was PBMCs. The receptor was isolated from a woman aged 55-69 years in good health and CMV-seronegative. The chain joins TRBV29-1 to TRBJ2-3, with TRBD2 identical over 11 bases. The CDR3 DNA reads TGCAGCGTTGAGCCTAGCGGGAGGTCAGATACGCAGTATTTT. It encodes CSVEPSGRSDTQYF.